A single sample is the source of the 3 T cell receptor beta chains below, sequenced in a study of T cells in Graves' hyperthyroidism and ophthalmopathy. TCR beta CDR3 regions were amplified from RNA transcripts. The TCR CDR3 was amplified in a first-round RT-PCR using the HTBI primer set. TCRdb redid the calling of the multiplex PCR reads with MiXCR, one entry per CDR3 protein. The sample includes approximately 590,000 distinct CDR3 sequences, less than 20% of them seen just once. The specimen was blood. All receptors derive from a young woman with Graves' hyperthyroidism.

This clonotype was detected only a few times. The rearrangement uses TRBV29-1 and TRBJ2-5; 10 bases agree with TRBD2. With V trimmed by 4 bases and J by 3 bases, 5 bases remained unmatched. The CDR3 extends over 14 amino acids. Germline CDR1 SQVTM, CDR2 ANQGSEA. DNA of the CDR3: TGCAGCGTTGCCCTTCTAGCGGGAGAAGAGACCCAGTACTTC. It specifies CSVALLAGEETQYF.

This clonotype was seen at least ten times. The chain links TRBV7-2 to TRBJ2-1; 12 bases line up with TRBD2. CDR3 length equals 13 residues. Germline V gives CDR1 SGHTA, CDR2 FQGNSA. The ends lost 10 bases at V and 5 bases at J; junction bases unmatched: 3. The DNA of the CDR3 is TGTGCCACCCGGACTAGCGGGAACAATGAGCAGTTCTTC. Protein product: CATRTSGNNEQFF.

There are a few counts of this clonotype. The chain combines TRBV15 with TRBJ1-3; D possibly corresponds to TRBD1 (6 bases). The V end lost 0 bases, the J end lost 0 bases, and 9 bases lay between the germline ends. The germline gives CDR1 LNHNV, CDR2 YYDKDF (reference sequence). There are 16 residues in the CDR3. The CDR3 sequence is CATSRDPGASGNTIYF. The CDR3 DNA is TGTGCCACCAGCAGAGATCCGGGGGCCTCTGGAAACACCATATATTTT. The variable domain in full, completed from reference TRBV15 and TRBJ1-3, reads DAMVIQNPRYQVTQFGKPVTLSCSQTLNHNVMYWYQQKSSQAPKLLFHYYDKDFNNEADTPDNFQSRRPNTSFCFLDIRSPGLGDTAMYLCATSRDPGASGNTIYFGEGSWLTVV.